The present T cell receptor (beta chain) was sequenced within a study of cytomegalovirus exposure and HLA in healthy donors. For the study at large: Prior work identified 120 million or so unique TCR beta sequences in 150 million to 200 million T cells. In an early release, HLA-typed donors contributed some 88 million unique TCR sequences. The study's findings and limits: The analysis excluded some indistinguishable V segments, including TRBV6-2 and TRBV6-3.

The PCR ran on 60 Vbeta and 13 Jbeta primers. Repertoires were generated with immunoSEQ multiplex PCR, while TCRdb's copy carries only in-frame clones and drops some. In the table there are 150,000 to 200,000 clones, 75% to 80% of which are singletons. Germline V gene sequence: CDR1 MNHEY, CDR2 SMNVEV (reference sequence). The CDR3 contains 16 residues. V dropped 0 bases and J dropped 9 bases, with 15 bases sitting between them. Everyone who donated was a healthy bone marrow donor. On this clone itself: The antigen is unknown.

This clonotype was sampled from a woman under 40 in good health and CMV-seropositive. Input material: PBMCs. The chain carries TRBV27 and TRBJ1-6; D is unclear. The CDR3 reads CASSLSFPSPSSPLHF. In DNA form, the CDR3 reads TGTGCCAGCAGTTTATCTTTTCCTTCCCCTAGTTCACCCCTCCACTTT.